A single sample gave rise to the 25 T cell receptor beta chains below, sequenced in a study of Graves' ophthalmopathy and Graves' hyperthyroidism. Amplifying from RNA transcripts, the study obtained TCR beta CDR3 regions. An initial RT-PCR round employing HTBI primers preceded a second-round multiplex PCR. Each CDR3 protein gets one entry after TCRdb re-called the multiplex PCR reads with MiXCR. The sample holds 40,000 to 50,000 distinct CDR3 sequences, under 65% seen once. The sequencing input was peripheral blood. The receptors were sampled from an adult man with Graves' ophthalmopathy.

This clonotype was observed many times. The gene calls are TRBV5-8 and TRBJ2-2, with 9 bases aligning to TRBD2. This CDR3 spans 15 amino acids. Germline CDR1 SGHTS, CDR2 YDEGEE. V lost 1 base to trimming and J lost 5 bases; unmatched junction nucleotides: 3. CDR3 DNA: TGTGCCAGCAGCTTGAGCCTAGCGGGAACCGGGGAGCTGTTTTTT. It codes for CASSLSLAGTGELFF.

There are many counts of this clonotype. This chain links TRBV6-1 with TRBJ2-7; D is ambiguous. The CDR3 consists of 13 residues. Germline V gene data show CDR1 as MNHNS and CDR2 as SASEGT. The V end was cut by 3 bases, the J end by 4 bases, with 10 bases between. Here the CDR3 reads CASSDLGIYEQYV. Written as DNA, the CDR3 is TGTGCCAGCAGTGATCTGGGAATTTACGAGCAGTACGTC.

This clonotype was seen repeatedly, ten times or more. The CDR3 bases are TGTGCCAGTAGTGTCAGTTGGGGCGATAGCAATCAGCCCCAGCATTTT. This gives the protein CASSVSWGDSNQPQHF. The gene calls are TRBV19 and TRBJ1-5; TRBD1 might be the D (5 bases). V shed 5 bases and J shed 0 bases, with 14 bases lying between them. CDR3 length: 16 amino acids. Germline lookup yields CDR1 LNHDA and CDR2 SQIVND (reference sequence). The entire variable domain, with the rest obtained from reference TRBV19 and TRBJ1-5, is as follows: DGGITQSPKYLFRKEGQNVTLSCEQNLNHDAMYWYRQDPGQGLRLIYYSQIVNDFQKGDIAEGYSVSREKKESFPLTVTSAQKNPTAFYLCASSVSWGDSNQPQHFGDGTRLSIL.

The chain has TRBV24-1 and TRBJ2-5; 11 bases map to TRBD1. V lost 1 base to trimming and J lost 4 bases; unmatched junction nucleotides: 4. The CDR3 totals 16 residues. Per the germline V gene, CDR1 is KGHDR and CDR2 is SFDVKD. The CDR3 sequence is CATSDFGGTGGETQYF. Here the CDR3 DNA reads TGTGCCACCAGTGATTTCGGTGGGACAGGGGGAGAGACCCAGTACTTC.

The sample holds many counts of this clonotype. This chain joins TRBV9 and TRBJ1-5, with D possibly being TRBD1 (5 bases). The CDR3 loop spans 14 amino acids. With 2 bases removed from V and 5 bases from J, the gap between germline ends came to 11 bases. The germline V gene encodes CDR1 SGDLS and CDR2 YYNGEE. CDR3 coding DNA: TGTGCCAGCAGCGTGGAAGGGGCATATCAGCCCCAGCATTTT. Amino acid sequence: CASSVEGAYQPQHF.

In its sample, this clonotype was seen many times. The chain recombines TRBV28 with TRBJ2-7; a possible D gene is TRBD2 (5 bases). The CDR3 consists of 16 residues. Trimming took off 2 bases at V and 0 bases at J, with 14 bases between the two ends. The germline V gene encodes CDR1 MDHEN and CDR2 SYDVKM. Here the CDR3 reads CASSLLGVAVSYEQYF. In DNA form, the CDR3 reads TGTGCCAGCAGTTTACTCGGGGTAGCTGTCTCCTACGAGCAGTACTTC. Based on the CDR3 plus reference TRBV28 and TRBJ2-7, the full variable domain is DVKVTQSSRYLVKRTGEKVFLECVQDMDHENMFWYRQDPGLGLRLIYFSYDVKMKEKGDIPEGYSVSREKKERFSLILESASTNQTSMYLCASSLLGVAVSYEQYFGPGTRLTVT.

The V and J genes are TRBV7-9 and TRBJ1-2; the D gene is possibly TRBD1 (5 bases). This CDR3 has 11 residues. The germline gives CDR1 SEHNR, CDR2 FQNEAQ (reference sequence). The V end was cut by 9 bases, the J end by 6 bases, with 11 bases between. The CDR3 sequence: CARTVCHGYTF. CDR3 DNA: TGTGCCAGGACAGTTTGCCATGGCTACACCTTC. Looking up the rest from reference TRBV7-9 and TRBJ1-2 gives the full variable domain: DTGVSQNPRHKITKRGQNVTFRCDPISEHNRLYWYRQTLGQGPEFLTYFQNEAQLEKSRLLSDRFSAERPKGSFSTLEIQRTEQGDSAMYLCARTVCHGYTFGSGTRLTVV.

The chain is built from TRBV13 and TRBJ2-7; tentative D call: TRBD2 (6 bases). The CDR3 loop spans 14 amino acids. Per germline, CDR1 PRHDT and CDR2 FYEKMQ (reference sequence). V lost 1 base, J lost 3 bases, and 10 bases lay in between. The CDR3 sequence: CASSLAGVFYEQYF. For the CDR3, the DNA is TGTGCCAGCAGCTTAGCGGGAGTCTTCTACGAGCAGTACTTC.

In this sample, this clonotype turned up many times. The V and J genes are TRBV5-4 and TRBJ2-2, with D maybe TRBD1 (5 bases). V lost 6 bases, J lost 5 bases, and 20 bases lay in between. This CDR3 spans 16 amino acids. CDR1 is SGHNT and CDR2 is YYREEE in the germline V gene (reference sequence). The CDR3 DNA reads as TGTGCCAGCACCTCCAGGGAAGGTGCGGATACCGGGGAGCTGTTTTTT. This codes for CASTSREGADTGELFF.

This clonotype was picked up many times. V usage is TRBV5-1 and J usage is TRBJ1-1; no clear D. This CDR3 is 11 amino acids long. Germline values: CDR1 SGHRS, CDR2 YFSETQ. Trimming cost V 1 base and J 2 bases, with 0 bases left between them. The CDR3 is CASSLNTEAFF. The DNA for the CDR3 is TGCGCCAGCAGCTTGAACACTGAAGCTTTCTTT.

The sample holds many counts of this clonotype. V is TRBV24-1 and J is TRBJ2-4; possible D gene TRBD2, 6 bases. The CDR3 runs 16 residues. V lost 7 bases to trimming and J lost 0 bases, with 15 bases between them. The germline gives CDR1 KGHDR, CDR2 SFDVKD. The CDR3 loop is CATRDPEGSAKNIQYF. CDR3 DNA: TGTGCCACCAGAGATCCGGAGGGATCAGCCAAAAACATTCAGTACTTC.

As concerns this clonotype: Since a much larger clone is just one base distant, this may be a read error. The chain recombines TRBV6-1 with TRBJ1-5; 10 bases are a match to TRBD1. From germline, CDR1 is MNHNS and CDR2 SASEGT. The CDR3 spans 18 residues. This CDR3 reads CACSETGGTSYSNQPQHF. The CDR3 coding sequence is TGTGCCTGCAGTGAGACAGGGGGCACTTCATATAGCAATCAGCCCCAGCATTTT.

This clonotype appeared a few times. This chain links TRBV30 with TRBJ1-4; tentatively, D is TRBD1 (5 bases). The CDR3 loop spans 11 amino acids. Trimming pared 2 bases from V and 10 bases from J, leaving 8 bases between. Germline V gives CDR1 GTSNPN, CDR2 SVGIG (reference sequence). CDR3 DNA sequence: TGTGCCTGGAGTTGGGGGGGAAAACTGTTTTTT. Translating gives CAWSWGGKLFF.

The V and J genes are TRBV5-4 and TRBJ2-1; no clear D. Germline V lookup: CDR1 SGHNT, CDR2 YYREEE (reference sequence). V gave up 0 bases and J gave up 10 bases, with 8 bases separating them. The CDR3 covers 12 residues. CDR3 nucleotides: TGTGCCAGCAGCTTGGATGGACGGGAGCAGTTCTTC. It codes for CASSLDGREQFF.

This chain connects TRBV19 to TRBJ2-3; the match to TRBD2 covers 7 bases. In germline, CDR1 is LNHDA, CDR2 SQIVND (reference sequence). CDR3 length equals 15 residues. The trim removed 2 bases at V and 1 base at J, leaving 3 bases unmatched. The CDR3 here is CASSIKSGGTDTQYF. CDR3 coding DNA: TGTGCCAGTAGTATAAAAAGCGGGGGCACAGATACGCAGTATTTT. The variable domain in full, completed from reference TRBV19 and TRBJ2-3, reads DGGITQSPKYLFRKEGQNVTLSCEQNLNHDAMYWYRQDPGQGLRLIYYSQIVNDFQKGDIAEGYSVSREKKESFPLTVTSAQKNPTAFYLCASSIKSGGTDTQYFGPGTRLTVL.

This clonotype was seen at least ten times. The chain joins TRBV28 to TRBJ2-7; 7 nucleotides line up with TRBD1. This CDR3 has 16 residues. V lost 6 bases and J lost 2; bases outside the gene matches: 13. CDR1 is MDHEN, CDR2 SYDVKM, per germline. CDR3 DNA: TGTGCCAGCAGCTCTTTGTTGTGGGACAGAGCCTACGAGCAGTACTTC. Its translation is CASSSLLWDRAYEQYF.

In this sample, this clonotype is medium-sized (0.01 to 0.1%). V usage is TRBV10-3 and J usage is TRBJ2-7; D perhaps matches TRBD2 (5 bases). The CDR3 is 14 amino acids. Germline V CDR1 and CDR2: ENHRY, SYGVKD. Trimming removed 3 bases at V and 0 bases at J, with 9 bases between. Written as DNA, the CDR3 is TGTGCCATCAGTGAAACGGGATTCTCCTACGAGCAGTACTTC. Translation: CAISETGFSYEQYF.

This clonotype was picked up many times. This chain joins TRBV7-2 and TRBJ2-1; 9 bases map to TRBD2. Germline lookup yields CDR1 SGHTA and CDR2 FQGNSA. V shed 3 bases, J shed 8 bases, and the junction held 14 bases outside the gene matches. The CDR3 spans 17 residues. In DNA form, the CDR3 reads TGTGCCAGCAGCTTGAGCCGGGGGACTAGCCACGGTTATGAGCAGTTCTTC. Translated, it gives CASSLSRGTSHGYEQFF.

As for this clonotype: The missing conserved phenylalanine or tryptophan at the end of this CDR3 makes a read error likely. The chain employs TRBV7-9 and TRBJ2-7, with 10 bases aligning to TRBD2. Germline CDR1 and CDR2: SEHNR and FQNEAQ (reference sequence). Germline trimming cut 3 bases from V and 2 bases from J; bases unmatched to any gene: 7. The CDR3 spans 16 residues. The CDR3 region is CASSLAASGSAYEQYS. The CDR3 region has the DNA TGTGCCAGCAGCTTGGCCGCTAGCGGGAGCGCCTACGAGCAGTACTCC.

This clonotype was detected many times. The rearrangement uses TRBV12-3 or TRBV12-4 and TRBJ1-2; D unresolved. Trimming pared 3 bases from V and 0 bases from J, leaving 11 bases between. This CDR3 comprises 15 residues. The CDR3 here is CASSLTSYANYGYTF. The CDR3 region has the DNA TGTGCCAGCAGTTTGACGAGCTATGCTAACTATGGCTACACCTTC.

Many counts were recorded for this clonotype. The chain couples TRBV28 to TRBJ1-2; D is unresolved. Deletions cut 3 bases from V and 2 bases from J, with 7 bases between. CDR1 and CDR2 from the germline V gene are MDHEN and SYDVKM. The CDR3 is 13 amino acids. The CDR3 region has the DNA TGTGCCAGCAGTTTTGCACCGAACTATGGCTACACCTTC. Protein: CASSFAPNYGYTF.

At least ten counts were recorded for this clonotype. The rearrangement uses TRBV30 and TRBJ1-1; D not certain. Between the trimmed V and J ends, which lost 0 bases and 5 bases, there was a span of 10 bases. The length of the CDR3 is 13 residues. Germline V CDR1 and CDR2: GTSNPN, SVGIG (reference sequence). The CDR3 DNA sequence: TGTGCCTGGAGTGTAAGAAGGGATACTGAAGCTTTCTTT. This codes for CAWSVRRDTEAFF.

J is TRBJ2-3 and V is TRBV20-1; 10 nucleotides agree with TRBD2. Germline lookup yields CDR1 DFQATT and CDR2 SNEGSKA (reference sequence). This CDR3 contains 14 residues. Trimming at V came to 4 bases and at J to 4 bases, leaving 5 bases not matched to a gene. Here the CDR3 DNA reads TGCAGTGCTACGGCGGGACTAGCGTCAGATACGCAGTATTTT. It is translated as CSATAGLASDTQYF.

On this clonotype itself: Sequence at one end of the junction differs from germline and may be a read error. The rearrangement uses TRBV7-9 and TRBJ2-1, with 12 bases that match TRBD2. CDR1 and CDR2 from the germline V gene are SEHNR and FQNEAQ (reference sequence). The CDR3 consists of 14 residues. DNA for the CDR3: TGTGCCAGCAGCCGACTAGCGGGAGACAATGGGCAGTTCTTC. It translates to CASSRLAGDNGQFF.

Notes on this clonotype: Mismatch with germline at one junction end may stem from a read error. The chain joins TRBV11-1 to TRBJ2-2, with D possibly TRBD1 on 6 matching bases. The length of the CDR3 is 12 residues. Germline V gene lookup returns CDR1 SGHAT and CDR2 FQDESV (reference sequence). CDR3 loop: CASSLGPGELLF. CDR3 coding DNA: TGTGCCAGCAGCTTAGGGCCAGGGGAGCTGTTGTTT.